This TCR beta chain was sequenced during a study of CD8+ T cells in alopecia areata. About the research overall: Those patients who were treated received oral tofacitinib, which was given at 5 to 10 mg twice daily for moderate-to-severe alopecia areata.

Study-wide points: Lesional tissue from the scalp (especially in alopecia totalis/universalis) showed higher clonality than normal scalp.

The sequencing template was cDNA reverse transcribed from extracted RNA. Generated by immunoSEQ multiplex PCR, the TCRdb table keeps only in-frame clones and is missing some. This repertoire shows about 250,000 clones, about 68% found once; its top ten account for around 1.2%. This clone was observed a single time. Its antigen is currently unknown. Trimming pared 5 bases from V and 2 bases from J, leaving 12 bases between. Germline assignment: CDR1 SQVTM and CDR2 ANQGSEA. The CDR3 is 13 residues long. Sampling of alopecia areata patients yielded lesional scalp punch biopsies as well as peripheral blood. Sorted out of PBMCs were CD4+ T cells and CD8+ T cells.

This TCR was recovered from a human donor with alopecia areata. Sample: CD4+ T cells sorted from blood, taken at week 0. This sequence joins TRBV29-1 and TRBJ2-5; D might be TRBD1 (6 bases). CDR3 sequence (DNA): TGCAGCGTTATCTGGGGACAACAAGAGACCCAGTACTTC. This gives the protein CSVIWGQQETQYF.